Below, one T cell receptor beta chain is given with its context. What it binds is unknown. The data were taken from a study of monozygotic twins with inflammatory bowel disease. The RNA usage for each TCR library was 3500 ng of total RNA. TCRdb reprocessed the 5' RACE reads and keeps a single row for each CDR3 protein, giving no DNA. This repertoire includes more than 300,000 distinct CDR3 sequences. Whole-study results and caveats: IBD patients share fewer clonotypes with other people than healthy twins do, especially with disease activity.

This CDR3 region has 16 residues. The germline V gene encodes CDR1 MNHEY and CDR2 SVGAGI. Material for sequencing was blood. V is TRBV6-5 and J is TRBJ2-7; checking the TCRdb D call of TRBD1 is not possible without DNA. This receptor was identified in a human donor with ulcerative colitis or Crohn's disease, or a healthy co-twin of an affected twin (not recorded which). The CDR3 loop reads CASSYSMQGPPYEQYF.